This passage covers 27 T cell receptor beta chains from one sample sequenced in a study of blood T cell repertoires in COVID-19. The assay was immunoSEQ multiplex PCR, and TCRdb's table has in-frame clones only and misses some. The table lists over 100,000 clones, about nine tenths of them singletons. The sequenced sample was peripheral blood. Every receptor here comes from a human donor in a cohort sampled during active COVID-19.

In its sample, this clone was seen once. This sequence joins TRBV11-2 and TRBJ1-6, with D possibly being TRBD1 (6 bases). V was shortened by 5 bases and J by 6 bases, with 11 bases between the two germline ends. This CDR3 spans 14 amino acids. CDR1 is SGHAT and CDR2 is FQNNGV in the germline V gene. DNA for the CDR3: TGTGCCAGCAGCCCTGACAGGACTAATTCACCCCTCCACTTT. Its translation: CASSPDRTNSPLHF.

The chain joins TRBV6-5 to TRBJ1-2; 9 nucleotides match TRBD1. The CDR3 loop spans 14 amino acids. Germline V gene sequence: CDR1 MNHEY, CDR2 SVGAGI. V shed 5 bases, J shed 6 bases, and the junction held 7 bases outside the gene matches. As DNA, the CDR3 is TGTGCCAGCAGTCCAGGACAGGGGTGGGATGGCTACACCTTC. Translation gives CASSPGQGWDGYTF.

The rearrangement links TRBV18 to TRBJ1-4; D possibly corresponds to TRBD1 (6 bases). The germline V and J ends were trimmed by 2 bases and 8 bases, with 15 bases remaining between them. The germline CDR1 and CDR2 sequences are KGHSH and LQKENI. The CDR3 has 15 residues. CDR3 coding DNA: TGTGCCAGCTCACCATCCAACGGACAGCACGAAAAACTGTTTTTT. It codes for CASSPSNGQHEKLFF. Based on the CDR3 plus reference TRBV18 and TRBJ1-4, the full variable domain is NAGVMQNPRHLVRRRGQEARLRCSPMKGHSHVYWYRQLPEEGLKFMVYLQKENIIDESGMPKERFSAEFPKEGPSILRIQQVVRGDSAAYFCASSPSNGQHEKLFFGSGTQLSVL.

Written as DNA, the CDR3 is TGTGCCAGCAGCTTTACGGGACAGGGGATGGCCGAGCAGTACTTC. Protein sequence: CASSFTGQGMAEQYF. This rearrangement joins TRBV7-8 to TRBJ2-7; 10 bases are a match to TRBD1. Trimming removed 3 bases from V and 6 bases from J; junction bases left unmatched: 8. The germline CDR1 and CDR2 sequences are SGHVS and FQNEAQ. CDR3 length: 15 residues.

The chain carries TRBV7-2 and TRBJ2-3; 15 nucleotides match TRBD2. Germline V gene lookup returns CDR1 SGHTA and CDR2 FQGNSA. This CDR3 contains 18 residues. J gave up 5 bases and V 1 base, and 7 bases lay outside the gene matches. This CDR3 is CASSLVGLAGGPVDTQYF. As DNA, the CDR3 is TGTGCCAGCAGCTTAGTTGGACTAGCGGGGGGGCCTGTAGATACGCAGTATTTT.

The chain is built from TRBV7-9 and TRBJ1-5; 8 bases match TRBD1. The CDR3 spans 15 residues. After removal of 5 bases from V and 4 bases from J, the junction contained 7 bases not matched to a gene. Germline CDR1 SEHNR, CDR2 FQNEAQ (reference sequence). CDR3 sequence reads: CASSRTGWGNQPQHF. In DNA, the CDR3 is TGTGCCAGCAGCCGGACAGGGTGGGGAAATCAGCCCCAGCATTTT.

J is TRBJ2-3 and V is TRBV9; the D is unclear. The ends were cut back, 0 bases at V and 8 bases at J, with 10 bases in the middle. The CDR3 consists of 13 residues. Germline CDR1 reads SGDLS; CDR2 reads YYNGEE. CDR3 amino acids: CASSVATQATQYF. The CDR3 nucleotides read TGTGCCAGCAGCGTAGCTACGCAGGCTACGCAGTATTTT.

The chain links TRBV19 to TRBJ2-5; TRBD2 might be the D (5 bases). Trimming pared 5 bases from V and 4 bases from J, leaving 14 bases between. The CDR3 consists of 14 residues. CDR1 and CDR2 (germline): LNHDA, SQIVND (reference sequence). In nucleotides, the CDR3 is TGTGCCAGTAGTGGACGGGGTCCTCCAGAGACCCAGTACTTC. As protein: CASSGRGPPETQYF.

The rearrangement links TRBV7-2 to TRBJ2-7, with D tentatively TRBD2 (6 bases). CDR1 SGHTA and CDR2 FQGNSA come from the germline V gene. The CDR3 has 15 amino acids. Trimming took 1 base from V and 3 from J, leaving 13 bases between them. This chain's CDR3 is CASSLGSGAYYEQYF. Here the CDR3 DNA reads TGTGCCAGCAGCTTAGGTTCGGGAGCCTACTACGAGCAGTACTTC.

The chain uses TRBV6-1 and TRBJ2-7; 7 nucleotides match TRBD1. CDR1 and CDR2 (germline): MNHNS, SASEGT. The ends lost 2 bases at V and 3 bases at J; junction bases unmatched: 4. The CDR3 runs to 14 residues. This chain's CDR3 is CASSEWDSYYEQYF. CDR3 DNA: TGTGCCAGCAGTGAATGGGACAGCTACTACGAGCAGTACTTC.

The V call is TRBV10-3, the J call TRBJ2-3; D is undetermined. The germline V gene has CDR1 ENHRY and CDR2 SYGVKD. The CDR3 spans 12 residues. Trimming left V 8 bases short and J 0 bases short, with 6 bases between. The CDR3 is CAISGSTDTQYF. The CDR3 DNA is TGTGCCATCTCAGGAAGCACAGATACGCAGTATTTT.

V usage is TRBV19 and J usage is TRBJ2-1; possible D gene TRBD2, 5 bases. Trimming removed 5 bases at V and 0 bases at J, with 11 bases between. CDR1 and CDR2 from the germline V gene are LNHDA and SQIVND (reference sequence). This CDR3 contains 15 residues. This chain's CDR3 is CASSPGLVSYNEQFF. The CDR3 region has the DNA TGTGCCAGTAGTCCCGGACTTGTCTCCTACAATGAGCAGTTCTTC.

The chain couples TRBV4-1 to TRBJ1-1; perhaps TRBD1 as D (5 bases). The CDR3 totals 13 residues. V lost 4 bases and J lost 2, with 8 bases in between. CDR1 and CDR2 (germline): MGHRA, YSYEKL. In DNA, the CDR3 is TGCGCCAGCAGCCTCAGGGAAAACACTGAAGCTTTCTTT. Protein product: CASSLRENTEAFF.

The V and J genes are TRBV11-2 and TRBJ2-7; D is unresolved. V lost 0 bases and J lost 4, with 10 bases in between. Germline assignment: CDR1 SGHAT and CDR2 FQNNGV. This CDR3 is 14 amino acids long. CDR3 in amino acids: CASSLDSTEYEQYF. The CDR3 DNA reads as TGTGCCAGCAGCTTAGATAGTACGGAGTACGAGCAGTACTTC.

This chain joins TRBV4-1 and TRBJ2-7; unclear D gene. The CDR3 has 14 amino acids. V was trimmed by 3 bases and J by 2 bases, leaving 11 bases between them. Germline CDR1 MGHRA, CDR2 YSYEKL. CDR3 bases: TGCGCCAGCAGCCACCGATCGGAGACCTACGAGCAGTACTTC. The encoded protein is CASSHRSETYEQYF.

The J gene is TRBJ2-3, the V gene TRBV14; possible D gene TRBD1, 5 bases. The germline gives CDR1 SGHDN, CDR2 FVKESK. CDR3 length equals 15 residues. V lost 6 bases and J 7 bases, leaving 20 bases between the germline ends. The CDR3 loop reads CASSRTGRQTYTQYF. CDR3 sequence (DNA): TGTGCCAGCAGTCGCACAGGCAGGCAGACTTATACGCAGTATTTT.

The chain links TRBV25-1 to TRBJ2-7; weak D call: TRBD2 (5 bases). V was pared by 4 bases and J by 6 bases, with 22 bases between. The CDR3 has 16 amino acids. Germline assignment: CDR1 MGHDK and CDR2 SYGVNS. The CDR3: CASSVINSARRSEQYF. CDR3 coding DNA: TGTGCCAGCAGTGTCATCAACTCTGCCCGGAGGTCCGAGCAGTACTTC.

The chain employs TRBV5-4 and TRBJ1-6; 7 bases align to TRBD1. Germline V gene data show CDR1 as SGHNT and CDR2 as YYREEE (reference sequence). CDR3 length: 15 amino acids. V lost 0 bases to trimming and J lost 7 bases; unmatched junction nucleotides: 4. This CDR3 is CASSLEGQINSPLHF. The DNA of the CDR3 is TGTGCCAGCAGCTTGGAGGGACAGATCAATTCACCCCTCCACTTT. The full variable domain, in which reference TRBV5-4 and TRBJ1-6 provide the parts outside the CDR3, is ETGVTQSPTHLIKTRGQQVTLRCSSQSGHNTVSWYQQALGQGPQFIFQYYREEENGRGNFPPRFSGLQFPNYSSELNVNALELDDSALYLCASSLEGQINSPLHFGNGTRLTVT.

This clone was recorded once. The chain links TRBV5-5 to TRBJ1-3; D unresolved. The CDR3 is made up of 15 amino acids. Germline CDR1 and CDR2: SGHKS and YYEKEE (reference sequence). V lost 1 base and J 0 bases, leaving 8 bases between the germline ends. The CDR3 DNA sequence: TGTGCCAGCAGCTTGAACACTATCTCTGGAAACACCATATATTTT. This translates into CASSLNTISGNTIYF.

The chain combines TRBV13 with TRBJ1-2, with 7 bases identical to TRBD1. Germline V lookup: CDR1 PRHDT, CDR2 FYEKMQ (reference sequence). With V trimmed by 5 bases and J by 5 bases, 11 bases remained unmatched. The CDR3 is made up of 15 amino acids. CDR3 nucleotide sequence: TGTGCCAGCAGCCGAGAACTTAAGACAGGGTATGGCTACACCTTC. Protein sequence: CASSRELKTGYGYTF.

This clone was observed a few times. The V gene is TRBV6-5, the J gene TRBJ2-7; 8 bases map to TRBD1. V trimming: 8 bases; J trimming: 5 bases; junction bases outside the gene matches: 8. Per the germline V gene, CDR1 is MNHEY and CDR2 is SVGAGI. This CDR3 spans 13 amino acids. CDR3 protein: CASRTGGSNEQYF. Written as DNA, the CDR3 is TGTGCCAGCCGAACAGGGGGGAGCAACGAGCAGTACTTC.

The chain couples TRBV7-8 to TRBJ1-1; TRBD1 is a possible D gene (5 bases). This CDR3 comprises 16 residues. Per germline, CDR1 SGHVS and CDR2 FQNEAQ. Trimming pared 2 bases from V and 4 bases from J, leaving 17 bases between. The DNA for the CDR3 is TGTGCCAGCAGCTTACCCGCTTGGGGGGAGGGCACTGAAGCTTTCTTT. Amino acid sequence: CASSLPAWGEGTEAFF.

V is TRBV4-1 and J is TRBJ2-5; 11 nucleotides agree with TRBD2. V shed 2 bases, J shed 4 bases, and the junction held 18 bases outside the gene matches. The CDR3 spans 20 residues. Germline assignment: CDR1 MGHRA and CDR2 YSYEKL. CDR3 bases: TGCGCCAGCAGCCAATTTGTCGTGCCTAGCGGGGGGATCCAAGGAGAGACCCAGTACTTC. Translating gives CASSQFVVPSGGIQGETQYF.

V usage is TRBV5-1 and J usage is TRBJ2-3, with D possibly TRBD2 on 6 matching bases. CDR1 and CDR2 from the germline V gene are SGHRS and YFSETQ. V was cut by 2 bases and J by 8 bases, with 15 bases left in between. The CDR3 is made up of 14 amino acids. CDR3 sequence (DNA): TGCGCCAGCAGCTTAAGCGGGCCCTTTGGTACGCAGTATTTT. This sequence encodes CASSLSGPFGTQYF.

This rearrangement joins TRBV18 to TRBJ1-1; the D gene is possibly TRBD1 (5 bases). The ends were cut back, 8 bases at V and 1 base at J, with 14 bases in the middle. Per germline, CDR1 KGHSH and CDR2 LQKENI. The CDR3 is made up of 14 amino acids. The CDR3 loop is CASTPGFPNTEAFF. In nucleotides, the CDR3 is TGTGCCAGCACCCCAGGGTTTCCGAACACTGAAGCTTTCTTT.

The V call is TRBV9, the J call TRBJ1-2, with a tentative D call TRBD1 (6 bases). The CDR3 totals 18 residues. Germline assignment: CDR1 SGDLS and CDR2 YYNGEE. Trimming stripped 3 bases from V and 4 bases from J, with 25 bases between. The CDR3 nucleotides read TGTGCCAGCAGCGGGAAGGTTGCAGGGGTCGCTCCAACCTATGGCTACACCTTC. It translates to CASSGKVAGVAPTYGYTF. Combining the CDR3 with reference TRBV9 and TRBJ1-2 gives the whole variable domain DSGVTQTPKHLITATGQRVTLRCSPRSGDLSVYWYQQSLDQGLQFLIQYYNGEERAKGNILERFSAQQFPDLHSELNLSSLELGDSALYFCASSGKVAGVAPTYGYTFGSGTRLTVV.

The chain has TRBV6-6 and TRBJ1-2, with D hard to call. In germline, CDR1 is MNHNY, CDR2 SVGAGI (reference sequence). This CDR3 has 14 amino acids. The V gene lost 8 bases and the J gene lost 5 bases, with 18 bases spanning the gap. The CDR3 loop is CASGSRGREYGYTF. Written as DNA, the CDR3 is TGTGCCAGCGGATCCCGAGGACGGGAATATGGCTACACCTTC.